In this sample, the clone carrying this T cell receptor beta chain turned up many times. This sample is drawn from a study of blood T cells in healthy people across ages. A sample-barcoded 5' primer and a J-beta primer mix were used in a second PCR of about 7 to 12 cycles. TCRdb reprocessed the 5' RACE reads via MiXCR and lists one record per CDR3 protein. The profile covers roughly 1,100,000 distinct CDR3 sequences, with roughly a quarter appearing a single time and approximately 0.7% taken by the ten largest. The V end was cut by 2 bases, the J end by 0 bases, with 19 bases between. Germline V gene lookup returns CDR1 MNHNS and CDR2 SASEGT. The CDR3 has 18 residues. These records were also assigned to another study, of T cells of mothers and their children. Per that paper: Persisting microchimeric T cell clones went undetected.

V usage is TRBV6-1 and J usage is TRBJ1-1; D unresolved. This clonotype was obtained from a girl aged 2 to 10 in good health. The sample taken for sequencing was blood. The CDR3 loop reads CASSEYFRATWVNTEAFF. In DNA, the CDR3 is TGTGCCAGCAGTGAATATTTTAGGGCTACTTGGGTGAACACTGAAGCTTTCTTT.